The table lists the clone carrying this TCR beta chain with a few counts. Its target is not known. This specimen belongs to a study of tumor-infiltrating lymphocytes in localized non-small cell lung cancer. As for the study in general: Patients included smokers and never-smokers with various histologies, some sampled after neoadjuvant chemotherapy.

Regarding the study as a whole: Immunotypes IM1 and IM2 had similar TCR-derived T-cell fractions. Technical variation could not be separated from intratumor heterogeneity here.

Profiled with immunoSEQ multiplex PCR; TCRdb holds only in-frame clones, not every one. The sample yields around 24,000 clones, 60% to 75% seen once. CDR1 and CDR2 (germline): LNHNV, YYDKDF (reference sequence). There are 15 residues in the CDR3. V was cut by 0 bases and J by 6 bases, with 12 bases left in between. The V call is TRBV15, the J call TRBJ1-5; D gene ambiguous. This TCR was recovered from a human donor with non-small cell lung cancer. The source material was lung tumor tissue. The DNA for the CDR3 is TGTGCCACCAGCAGAGATCTCGGCTCCGGTCAGCCCCAGCATTTT. Protein sequence: CATSRDLGSGQPQHF.